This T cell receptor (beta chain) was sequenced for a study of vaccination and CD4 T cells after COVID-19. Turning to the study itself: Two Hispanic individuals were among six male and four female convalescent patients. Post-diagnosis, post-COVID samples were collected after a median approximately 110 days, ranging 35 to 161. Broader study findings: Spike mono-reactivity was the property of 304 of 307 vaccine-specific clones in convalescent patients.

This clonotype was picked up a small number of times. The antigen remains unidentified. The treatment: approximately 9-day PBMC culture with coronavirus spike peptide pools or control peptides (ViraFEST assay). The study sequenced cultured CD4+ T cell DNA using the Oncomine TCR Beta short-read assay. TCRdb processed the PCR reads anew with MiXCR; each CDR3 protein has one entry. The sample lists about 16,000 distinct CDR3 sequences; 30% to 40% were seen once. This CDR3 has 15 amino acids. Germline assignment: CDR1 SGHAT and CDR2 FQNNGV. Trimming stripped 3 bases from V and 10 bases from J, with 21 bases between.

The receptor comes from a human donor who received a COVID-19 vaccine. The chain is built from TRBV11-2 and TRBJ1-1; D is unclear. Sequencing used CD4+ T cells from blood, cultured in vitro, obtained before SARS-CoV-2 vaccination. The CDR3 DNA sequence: TGTGCCAGCAGCTTTGGGGAGACGGAGGTGGAGGGAGCTTTCTTT. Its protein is CASSFGETEVEGAFF.